This T cell receptor (beta chain) was obtained from a study of blood T cell repertoires in COVID-19. Background on the study: COVID-19 samples, acute and convalescent, were from the United States, Italy and Spain. Sources were T cells, B-cell-depleted T cells, or PBMCs; the material itself was cDNA or gDNA.

J gave up 6 bases and V 3 bases, and 11 bases lay outside the gene matches. The germline gives CDR1 MNHNS, CDR2 SASEGT. There are 16 residues in the CDR3. In the original analysis: Nucleated cell number was recorded as an estimate derived from reference gene primer amplification. Generated by immunoSEQ multiplex PCR, the TCRdb table keeps only in-frame clones and is missing some. Clone size and V and J calls were adopted from that table, with D and trimming inferred from the DNA. The profile covers about 270,000 clones, with roughly nine tenths appearing a single time and around 9.1% taken by the ten largest.

Material: peripheral blood. The TCR originated in a man aged 35 to 55 who had recovered from COVID-19. The chain employs TRBV6-1 and TRBJ1-5, with TRBD1 identical over 7 bases. The CDR3 loop is CASSDWRGRGSQPQHF. CDR3 coding DNA: TGTGCCAGCAGTGATTGGAGGGGGCGCGGTAGTCAGCCCCAGCATTTT.